This T cell receptor (beta chain) was observed in a study of T cells in Graves' hyperthyroidism and ophthalmopathy. Study overall: Peripheral blood was obtained at initial diagnosis, preceding any treatment. Study conclusions and caveats: It was a median 6.5 months before onset that the model predicted ophthalmopathy. Blood also held most thyroid clonotypes expanded beyond 0.001.

Turning to this clonotype: No antigen is known for it.

Germline lookup yields CDR1 KGHSH and CDR2 LQKENI. V dropped 3 bases and J dropped 1; count of bases not matched to a gene: 3. The CDR3 sequence is 16 residues long. RNA transcripts served as the template for amplifying TCR beta CDR3 regions. First-round RT-PCR with HTBI primers amplified the TCR CDR3 region. One entry per CDR3 protein, called by TCRdb with MiXCR from the multiplex PCR reads. The sample lists fewer than 300,000 distinct CDR3 sequences; approximately 26% were seen once. This rearrangement joins TRBV18 to TRBJ2-2; TRBD1 aligns across 9 bases. The sequencing sample was made of blood. This receptor was identified in a man aged 35 to 55 with Graves' hyperthyroidism that later progressed to Graves' ophthalmopathy. CDR3 nucleotides: TGTGCCAGCTCACCGGACAGGGGACAGAACACCGGGGAGCTGTTTTTT. Protein product: CASSPDRGQNTGELFF.